This note documents a single TCR beta chain sequence. Which antigen it targets is not known. No much larger clonotype is one base removed from it; base qualities were not supplied. The data belong to a study of blood T cell repertoires in COVID-19 (dated by TCRdb to 2019 to 2021). Some background on the complete study: The collaborator samples originated in the United States, Italy and Spain and spanned the acute and convalescent phases of COVID-19. The material from the prospective study consisted of cDNA or gDNA derived from T cells, B-cell-depleted T cells, or PBMCs. Subjects who had been exposed to COVID-19, were actively infected with it, or had recovered from it provided the deeply sampled blood TCRbeta repertoires that made up the dataset. The repertoires were made available in a free public database intended to serve as a resource for research on the immune response to SARS-CoV-2. Samples came from the ongoing ImmuneRACE study (first 160 participants) plus 1,254 subjects from 6 global collaborators. The sample metadata nearly always contained a de-identified subject ID, COVID-19 status, age in years and sex. Where available, HLA class I and class II types were taken from metadata supplied by the sample provider and were not determined by assay-based typing. General study outcomes and caveats: How much clinical and demographic metadata was included differed by source and by participant, and the metadata was provided uncurated.

The collaborating institutions used their own protocols to collect whole blood in K2EDTA tubes. For TCRbeta analysis, collaborator samples were shipped as frozen whole blood, as isolated PBMCs, or as DNA extracted from either sample type. V lost 0 bases and J lost 6 bases; the stretch between them is 5 bases long. The CDR3 starts with the cysteine, ends with the phenylalanine, and has 13 residues. CDR3 DNA only is kept here, 39 bases in frame from base 1. From a lookup of the germline V gene, CDR1 and CDR2 are KGHSH and LQKENI. TCRbeta CDR3 regions were amplified from genomic DNA by means of the immunoSEQ Assay, a bias-controlled multiplex PCR. Regarding the original processing steps: Within the assay, amplification of reference gene primers was used to estimate how many nucleated cells each sample contained. Sequence reads were collapsed and filtered to measure the absolute abundance of every unique TCRbeta CDR3 rearrangement. For each sample, productive Simpson clonality was calculated as the square root of Simpson's diversity index over productive rearrangements. Entries here come from immuneACCESS through TCRdb and include only in-frame sequences with V and J called. Some clones fail to appear in such tables; in the studies checked, an unresolved V gene covers under half of the shortfall, and the cause of the remainder is unknown. V and J calls and clone size follow that table, whereas D and trimming were derived from the DNA. The sample table records under 200,000 clones; roughly 80% of these occur just once. Approximately 2.6% of the sample lies in the top ten.

The sample taken for sequencing was peripheral blood. This sequence uses TRBV18 and TRBJ2-2; the D gene is unclear. This clonotype was obtained from a man aged 70-80 years with acute or convalescent COVID-19. The CDR3 amino acid sequence is: CASSPPSAGELFF. The DNA reads TGTGCCAGCTCACCACCGAGCGCCGGGGAGCTGTTTTTT.